Following are 27 T cell receptor beta chains from one sample sequenced in a study of T cell responses to AZD1222 COVID-19 vaccine. Profiling relied on immunoSEQ multiplex PCR, and the TCRdb table lists in-frame clones only, not all of them. The data show about 120,000 clones, over 85% seen once. The sequences come from peripheral blood, collected on day 0 of AZD1222 vaccination. Receptor source: an adult in good health.

Of note for this clone: The same CDR3 is also encoded by other DNA sequences in this sample. The chain has TRBV7-2 and TRBJ2-5; D not resolved. This CDR3 has 13 residues. Germline CDR1 reads SGHTA; CDR2 reads FQGNSA. V was pared by 2 bases and J by 2 bases, with 6 bases between. CDR3 coding DNA: TGTGCCAGCAGCTTATCGCCGCAAGAGACCCAGTACTTC. This gives the protein CASSLSPQETQYF. The whole variable domain, remainder taken from reference TRBV7-2 and TRBJ2-5, is GAGVSQSPSNKVTEKGKDVELRCDPISGHTALYWYRQSLGQGLEFLIYFQGNSAPDKSGLPSDRFSAERTGGSVSTLTIQRTQQEDSAVYLCASSLSPQETQYFGPGTRLLVL.

This clone was counted once. The chain is built from TRBV5-1 and TRBJ2-7; 7 bases match TRBD2. The V gene end was trimmed by 0 bases and the J gene end by 5 bases; junction bases not matched to a gene: 5. Germline V CDR1 and CDR2: SGHRS, YFSETQ. CDR3 length: 14 amino acids. The CDR3 sequence: CASSLVGGSHEQYF. For the CDR3, the DNA is TGCGCCAGCAGCTTGGTGGGCGGGAGCCACGAGCAGTACTTC.

The CDR3 sequence is CASSYGQKNGYTF. CDR3 nucleotide sequence: TGTGCCAGCAGTTACGGTCAAAAAAATGGCTACACCTTC. This chain uses TRBV6-5 with TRBJ1-2; no clear D. Per the germline V gene, CDR1 is MNHEY and CDR2 is SVGAGI. Trimming removed 2 bases from V and 6 bases from J, with 10 bases in between. There are 13 residues in the CDR3.

This chain joins TRBV7-9 and TRBJ1-1, with TRBD1 matching over 8 bases. With V trimmed by 6 bases and J by 11 bases, 11 bases remained unmatched. CDR1 is SEHNR, CDR2 FQNEAQ, per germline (reference sequence). This CDR3 spans 13 amino acids. CDR3 nucleotides: TGTGCCAGCAGACTGGACAGGGAAGTATGGGCTTTCTTT. This sequence encodes CASRLDREVWAFF.

Comment on this clone: Other DNA variants within this sample encode the same CDR3. The J gene is TRBJ1-2, the V gene TRBV6-5, with 11 bases lining up with TRBD1. Trimming at V came to 0 bases and at J to 5 bases, leaving 5 bases not matched to a gene. CDR1 and CDR2 from the germline V gene are MNHEY and SVGAGI. This CDR3 is 16 amino acids long. CDR3 loop: CASSYSRTGGGYGYTF. CDR3 coding DNA: TGTGCCAGCAGTTACTCGAGGACAGGGGGCGGGTATGGCTACACCTTC.

V gene TRBV19 combines with J gene TRBJ2-7, with TRBD1 identical over 7 bases. The V gene's germline CDR1 is LNHDA and CDR2 SQIVND (reference sequence). The V segment lost 2 bases and the J segment 7 bases; nucleotides outside the gene matches: 11. The CDR3 is 15 amino acids. The CDR3 spells CASSITRQGYGEQYF. CDR3 bases: TGTGCCAGTAGTATAACGAGACAGGGATATGGGGAGCAGTACTTC.

The rearrangement uses TRBV7-9 and TRBJ1-4, with D uncertain. Germline V gene sequence: CDR1 SEHNR, CDR2 FQNEAQ (reference sequence). The CDR3 loop spans 13 amino acids. Trimming pared 1 base from V and 7 bases from J, leaving 7 bases between. CDR3 in amino acids: CASSLGQVEKLFF. The CDR3, as DNA: TGTGCCAGCAGCTTAGGGCAGGTTGAAAAACTGTTTTTT.

J is TRBJ2-7 and V is TRBV28; no clear D gene. Trimming left V 4 bases short and J 3 bases short, with 7 bases between. Germline CDR1 and CDR2: MDHEN and SYDVKM. CDR3 length: 12 residues. This CDR3 reads CASSSIGYEQYF. CDR3 DNA sequence: TGTGCCAGCAGTTCCATAGGCTACGAGCAGTACTTC.

The chain carries TRBV25-1 and TRBJ1-6; the D is unclear. The CDR3 spans 14 residues. Trimming left V 3 bases short and J 8 bases short, with 11 bases between. Germline CDR1 is MGHDK and CDR2 is SYGVNS. The CDR3 here is CASSEQAGYSPLHF. The CDR3 coding sequence is TGTGCCAGCAGTGAGCAGGCGGGCTATTCACCCCTCCACTTT.

This clone was recorded many times. The V call is TRBV27, the J call TRBJ2-7, with a weak D call TRBD2 (7 bases). From germline, CDR1 is MNHEY and CDR2 SMNVEV (reference sequence). The CDR3 loop spans 15 amino acids. Deletions cut 6 bases from V and 5 bases from J, with 20 bases between. DNA of the CDR3: TGTGCCAGCAGCTTGTTGGGGGGGCTCAGCGACGAGCAGTACTTC. Its protein is CASSLLGGLSDEQYF.

The V and J genes are TRBV28 and TRBJ1-1; D is undetermined. Trimming cost V 1 base and J 2 bases, with 14 bases left between them. The germline V gene encodes CDR1 MDHEN and CDR2 SYDVKM. The CDR3 runs 16 residues. CDR3 residues: CASSLYPPRINTEAFF. CDR3 nucleotides: TGTGCCAGCAGTTTATATCCCCCTCGGATCAACACTGAAGCTTTCTTT.

A remark on this clone: Relative to the germline gene, one junction end is altered; a read error may explain this. This chain's CDR3 is CASSSRGGGETQYF. CDR3 in DNA: TGTGCTAGCAGCTCCCGAGGCGGTGGAGAGACCCAGTACTTC. V gene TRBV7-7 combines with J gene TRBJ2-5; D is uncertain. This CDR3 is built from 14 residues. CDR1 and CDR2 (germline): SSHAT, FNYEAQ (reference sequence).

The rearrangement links TRBV3-1 (or the pseudogene TRBV3-2) to TRBJ2-7; no reliable D call. The length of the CDR3 is 14 residues. The V end was cut by 3 bases, the J end by 5 bases, with 14 bases between. From germline, CDR1 is LGHDT and CDR2 YNNKEL (reference sequence). CDR3 residues: CASSHTPGRDEQYF. The CDR3 DNA sequence: TGTGCCAGCAGCCATACCCCAGGAAGGGACGAGCAGTACTTC.

This clone was observed a single time. The chain links TRBV10-3 to TRBJ1-1; a weak D match, TRBD1 (6 bases). The CDR3 is made up of 15 amino acids. Germline V gene sequence: CDR1 ENHRY, CDR2 SYGVKD. Trimming took 2 bases from V and 7 from J, leaving 17 bases between them. The CDR3 coding sequence is TGTGCCATCAGTGAGACTACCGGGACACCACATGAAGCTTTCTTT. It specifies CAISETTGTPHEAFF.

The chain recombines TRBV9 with TRBJ1-5; D remains unclear. From germline, CDR1 is SGDLS and CDR2 YYNGEE. Trimming removed 2 bases at V and 5 bases at J, with 8 bases between. The CDR3 totals 13 residues. The CDR3 is CASSVRRDQPQHF. The CDR3 nucleotides read TGTGCCAGCAGCGTTCGTAGGGATCAGCCCCAGCATTTT.

This clone occurred once. V usage is TRBV11-2 and J usage is TRBJ2-5; D tentatively fits TRBD1 or TRBD2 (5 bases each). The germline V gene encodes CDR1 SGHAT and CDR2 FQNNGV. Trimming cost V 5 bases and J 7 bases, with 20 bases left between them. This CDR3 spans 15 amino acids. DNA of the CDR3: TGTGCCAGCAGCAAGGTGGAGTCAGGGAGTGGGACCCAGTACTTC. Its protein product is CASSKVESGSGTQYF.

The V and J genes are TRBV18 and TRBJ2-5; D not resolved. V lost 6 bases and J lost 5, with 10 bases in between. Germline V gives CDR1 KGHSH, CDR2 LQKENI. This CDR3 region has 12 residues. CDR3 loop: CASSDSSETQYF. The CDR3 nucleotides are TGTGCCAGCTCCGACTCTTCGGAGACCCAGTACTTC.

Worth noting for this clone: The sample contains more than one DNA sequence encoding this CDR3. The V call is TRBV6-5, the J call TRBJ1-1, with 7 bases fitting TRBD1. The J segment lost 4 bases and the V segment lost 6 bases, leaving 2 bases of the junction unmatched. CDR1 is MNHEY and CDR2 is SVGAGI in the germline V gene. This CDR3 has 12 amino acids. The CDR3 DNA follows: TGTGCCAGCAGCTCAGGGGGCACTGAAGCTTTCTTT. It codes for CASSSGGTEAFF.

CDR3 region: CASSHSGTGELFF. CDR3 DNA: TGTGCCAGCAGTCATTCAGGTACCGGGGAGCTGTTTTTT. V is TRBV9 and J is TRBJ2-2; D call uncertain. Germline assignment: CDR1 SGDLS and CDR2 YYNGEE. The ends were cut back, 5 bases at V and 5 bases at J, with 10 bases in the middle. This CDR3 contains 13 residues.

The chain carries TRBV6-2 or TRBV6-3 and TRBJ1-5; D gene unclear. Trimming shortened V by 4 bases and J by 2 bases, and 12 bases separated the two germline ends. The CDR3 extends over 15 amino acids. The V gene's germline CDR1 is MNHEY and CDR2 SVGEGT. In nucleotides, the CDR3 is TGTGCCAGCAGTTCCGCTCATCAGGGCAATCAGCCCCAGCATTTT. It specifies CASSSAHQGNQPQHF.

The table lists this clone with a count of one. This chain joins TRBV7-2 and TRBJ2-1; 11 positions match TRBD2. This CDR3 comprises 16 residues. Germline V gene lookup returns CDR1 SGHTA and CDR2 FQGNSA. With 4 bases clipped from V and 4 bases from J, the junction kept 6 bases outside the gene matches. CDR3 bases: TGTGCCAGCAGCTCCAGGACTAGCGGGTTATACAATGAGCAGTTCTTC. The encoded protein is CASSSRTSGLYNEQFF.

This clone was counted a single time. The chain has TRBV3-1 (or the pseudogene TRBV3-2) and TRBJ2-7; no clear D. V was cut by 4 bases and J by 1 base, with 11 bases left in between. The CDR3 has 14 amino acids. The germline CDR1 and CDR2 sequences are LGHDT and YNNKEL (reference sequence). The DNA of the CDR3 is TGTGCCAGCAGCCCACTCTGGGGATCCTACGAGCAGTACTTC. Amino acid sequence: CASSPLWGSYEQYF.

V usage is TRBV7-3 and J usage is TRBJ1-2, with D possibly TRBD1 on 5 matching bases. The CDR3 length is 14 residues. Germline loops: CDR1 SGHTA, CDR2 FQGTGA. The V gene lost 2 bases and the J gene lost 9 bases, with 16 bases spanning the gap. This CDR3 is CASSLSGPQGSYTF. CDR3 in DNA: TGTGCCAGCAGCTTATCGGGACCCCAAGGAAGCTACACCTTC.

The chain employs TRBV3-1 (or the pseudogene TRBV3-2) and TRBJ2-5; 9 bases are shared with TRBD1. CDR3 length: 15 amino acids. J was trimmed by 5 bases and V by 3 bases; bases with no gene match: 7. Germline CDR1 LGHDT, CDR2 YNNKEL (reference sequence). CDR3 sequence: CASSHSTGGAETQYF. The CDR3 region has the DNA TGTGCCAGCAGCCATAGTACAGGGGGCGCTGAGACCCAGTACTTC.

This chain uses TRBV18 with TRBJ1-1; 10 bases agree with TRBD1. Unmatched junction bases numbered 8, after V lost 4 bases and J lost 0 bases. There are 17 residues in the CDR3. Germline V CDR1 and CDR2: KGHSH, LQKENI. The CDR3, as DNA: TGTGCCAGCTCACACAGACAGGGGGCTATTCTGAACACTGAAGCTTTCTTT. Its protein product is CASSHRQGAILNTEAFF. Complete variable domain (other parts from reference TRBV18 and TRBJ1-1): NAGVMQNPRHLVRRRGQEARLRCSPMKGHSHVYWYRQLPEEGLKFMVYLQKENIIDESGMPKERFSAEFPKEGPSILRIQQVVRGDSAAYFCASSHRQGAILNTEAFFGQGTRLTVV.

This clone appeared once. The chain carries TRBV6-4 and TRBJ2-2; TRBD2 matches 10 bases. After removal of 4 bases from V and 7 bases from J, the junction contained 6 bases not matched to a gene. Germline V CDR1 and CDR2: MRHNA, SNTAGT. The CDR3 consists of 15 residues. The CDR3 is CASSVTSGTVGELFF. Written as DNA, the CDR3 is TGTGCCAGCAGTGTTACTAGCGGGACAGTCGGGGAGCTGTTTTTT.

V is TRBV27 and J is TRBJ2-6, with 9 bases lining up with TRBD1. The CDR3 runs 21 residues. Trimming removed 5 bases from V and 4 bases from J; junction bases left unmatched: 21. CDR1 is MNHEY and CDR2 is SMNVEV in the germline V gene (reference sequence). The CDR3 nucleotides read TGTGCCAGCAGTAAATACCTTCTCACGGGACAGGGTTTTTCGGGGGCCAACGTCCTGACTTTC. It yields the protein CASSKYLLTGQGFSGANVLTF.